These T cell receptor beta chains were read from a single sample in a study of early T cells in non-severe SARS-CoV-2 infection. Each CDR3 protein is one row after TCRdb ran MiXCR on the 5' RACE reads. The repertoire holds about 110,000 distinct CDR3 sequences, with roughly an eighth as singletons. The sample taken for sequencing was whole blood. These receptors all stem from an adult who was a healthcare worker with PCR-confirmed SARS-CoV-2 infection or an uninfected control (not recorded which). The CDR3 runs from the conserved cysteine through the conserved F or W. Fields, in order: D gene, clone size, J gene, V gene, CDR3 DNA, CDR3 protein. A D gene is named only where the DNA matches it firmly. Rows give clone size only sometimes, using once, few, many, or a class for an expanded clone.

d_gene: TRBD1; abundance: many; j_gene: TRBJ2-7; v_gene: TRBV2; CDR3nt: TGTGCCAGCAGCTACGACACCCCGACAGGGACCAACTACGAGCAGTACTTC; CDR3aa: CASSYDTPTGTNYEQYF
d_gene: .; abundance: .; j_gene: TRBJ1-2; v_gene: TRBV30; CDR3nt: TGTGCCTGGAGTGTACTTACAGTCCCTTCTAACTATGGCTACACCTTC; CDR3aa: CAWSVLTVPSNYGYTF
d_gene: .; abundance: .; j_gene: TRBJ2-6; v_gene: TRBV5-6; CDR3nt: TGTGCCAGCAGCTTCACAGTCTCTGGGGCCAACGTCCTGACTTTC; CDR3aa: CASSFTVSGANVLTF
d_gene: TRBD1; abundance: few; j_gene: TRBJ2-1; v_gene: TRBV12-3/TRBV12-4; CDR3nt: TGTGCCAGCAGTTCTGACAGGGGGAGGGATGAGCAGTTCTTC; CDR3aa: CASSSDRGRDEQFF
d_gene: .; abundance: few; j_gene: TRBJ2-3; v_gene: TRBV29-1; CDR3nt: TGCAGCGTTGGAACAGGCGTTGGGGCTGCCACAGATACGCAGTATTTT; CDR3aa: CSVGTGVGAATDTQYF
d_gene: TRBD1; abundance: .; j_gene: TRBJ1-1; v_gene: TRBV20-1; CDR3nt: TGCAGTGCTAGAGCGACAGGGGGAACTGAAGCTTTCTTT; CDR3aa: CSARATGGTEAFF
d_gene: .; abundance: many; j_gene: TRBJ2-3; v_gene: TRBV24-1; CDR3nt: TGTGCCACCAGTGACCCAGGGAGAGAGACAGATACGCAGTATTTT; CDR3aa: CATSDPGRETDTQYF
d_gene: TRBD2; abundance: few; j_gene: TRBJ2-3; v_gene: TRBV11-2; CDR3nt: TGTGCCAGCAGCTTAGTCTCTGCGGGGGGCCCCCAGCAGTATTTT; CDR3aa: CASSLVSAGGPQQYF
d_gene: TRBD1; abundance: many; j_gene: TRBJ1-5; v_gene: TRBV6-1; CDR3nt: TGTGCCAGTTTAGACAGGGGGAGCCAGCCCCAGCATTTT; CDR3aa: CASLDRGSQPQHF
d_gene: .; abundance: few; j_gene: TRBJ1-1; v_gene: TRBV20-1; CDR3nt: TGCAGTGCTAGAGATCAACGGACCGAAGCTTTCTTT; CDR3aa: CSARDQRTEAFF
d_gene: .; abundance: .; j_gene: TRBJ1-1; v_gene: TRBV2; CDR3nt: TGTGCCAGCAATGAGTTCGCTGAAGCTTTCTTT; CDR3aa: CASNEFAEAFF
d_gene: TRBD1; abundance: .; j_gene: TRBJ2-1; v_gene: TRBV6-2/TRBV6-3; CDR3nt: TGTGCCAGCAGTTACCGGACAGGGACCAATGAGCAGTTCTTC; CDR3aa: CASSYRTGTNEQFF
d_gene: .; abundance: many; j_gene: TRBJ2-5; v_gene: TRBV20-1; CDR3nt: TGCAGTGCTAGAACCTCCCAGACCCAGTACTTC; CDR3aa: CSARTSQTQYF
d_gene: TRBD1; abundance: few; j_gene: TRBJ2-7; v_gene: TRBV18; CDR3nt: TGTGCCAGCTCGAGGGACAGAACCTACGAGCAGTACTTC; CDR3aa: CASSRDRTYEQYF
d_gene: TRBD2; abundance: .; j_gene: TRBJ2-1; v_gene: TRBV9; CDR3nt: TGTGCCAGCAGCGTAGTCGGAGCGGGAGGTGATATTAACGATGAGCAGTTCTTC; CDR3aa: CASSVVGAGGDINDEQFF
d_gene: TRBD2; abundance: few; j_gene: TRBJ2-5; v_gene: TRBV20-1; CDR3nt: TGCAGTGACAGCGGGGACCAAGAGACCCAGTACTTC; CDR3aa: CSDSGDQETQYF
d_gene: .; abundance: .; j_gene: TRBJ1-6; v_gene: TRBV3-1; CDR3nt: TGTGCCAGCAGCCAAGATTTGGTTTTTTCACCCCTCCACTTT; CDR3aa: CASSQDLVFSPLHF
d_gene: .; abundance: few; j_gene: TRBJ2-5; v_gene: TRBV2; CDR3nt: TGTGCCAGCAGTCAAAATACCGAACGAGTCCTAGGGGTGGATTTGGAGACCCAGTACTTC; CDR3aa: CASSQNTERVLGVDLETQYF
d_gene: TRBD2; abundance: .; j_gene: TRBJ2-2; v_gene: TRBV28; CDR3nt: TGTGCCAGCTTCGGGGGGGGCGGCCGGAAGAACACCGGGGAGCTGTTTTTT; CDR3aa: CASFGGGGRKNTGELFF
d_gene: .; abundance: few; j_gene: TRBJ2-1; v_gene: TRBV6-1; CDR3nt: TGTGCCAGCAGTGAATCGCGCGGGACTGAGCAGTTCTTC; CDR3aa: CASSESRGTEQFF
d_gene: .; abundance: .; j_gene: TRBJ1-4; v_gene: TRBV10-3; CDR3nt: TGTGCCATCAGTCGCAGCCTTTCAACTAATGAAAAACTGTTTTTT; CDR3aa: CAISRSLSTNEKLFF
d_gene: TRBD2; abundance: .; j_gene: TRBJ2-6; v_gene: TRBV4-2; CDR3nt: TGTGCCAGCAGCCAAGAGACTAGCGGGAGGGCCCTCGGGGCCAACGTCCTGACTTTC; CDR3aa: CASSQETSGRALGANVLTF
d_gene: TRBD1; abundance: many; j_gene: TRBJ1-1; v_gene: TRBV20-1; CDR3nt: TGCAGTGCTAGAGATAGATGGGGACAGAGCCTAGAAGCTTTCTTT; CDR3aa: CSARDRWGQSLEAFF
d_gene: .; abundance: few; j_gene: TRBJ1-4; v_gene: TRBV18; CDR3nt: TGTGCCAGCTCTCTCTTGAAGGGGACTGAAAAACTGTTTTTT; CDR3aa: CASSLLKGTEKLFF
d_gene: .; abundance: many; j_gene: TRBJ2-7; v_gene: TRBV7-2; CDR3nt: TGTGCCAGCAGCTTTAGTGGGGGCACGGAGCAGTACTTC; CDR3aa: CASSFSGGTEQYF
d_gene: .; abundance: many; j_gene: TRBJ2-1; v_gene: TRBV12-3/TRBV12-4; CDR3nt: TGTGCCAGCAGTTTAAACAGGTGGAATGAGCAGTTCTTC; CDR3aa: CASSLNRWNEQFF
d_gene: .; abundance: few; j_gene: TRBJ1-2; v_gene: TRBV18; CDR3nt: TGTGCCAGCTCGGCGGCCGGGGCCGGGGGCCGTGGCTACACCTTC; CDR3aa: CASSAAGAGGRGYTF
d_gene: TRBD2; abundance: few; j_gene: TRBJ2-1; v_gene: TRBV9; CDR3nt: TGTGCCAGCAGCGTAGTCGGGAGGGGCGCGGGGTTTGATGAGCAGTTCTTC; CDR3aa: CASSVVGRGAGFDEQFF
d_gene: .; abundance: few; j_gene: TRBJ2-1; v_gene: TRBV10-1; CDR3nt: TGCGCCAGCAGTGGTTCGGGACTTCTCTACAATGAGCAGTTCTTC; CDR3aa: CASSGSGLLYNEQFF
d_gene: .; abundance: many; j_gene: TRBJ1-5; v_gene: TRBV12-3/TRBV12-4; CDR3nt: TGTGCCAGCAGTCCTCAGGGGAGCAATCAGCCCCAGCATTTT; CDR3aa: CASSPQGSNQPQHF
d_gene: .; abundance: few; j_gene: TRBJ2-1; v_gene: TRBV12-3/TRBV12-4; CDR3nt: TGTGCCAGCAGTTCCGACCCCGTAGGTGTCCGGAATGAGCAGTTCTTC; CDR3aa: CASSSDPVGVRNEQFF
d_gene: .; abundance: few; j_gene: TRBJ1-2; v_gene: TRBV3-1; CDR3nt: TGTGCCAGCAGCCCCCCCGGGGGGGGGCATGGCTACACCTTC; CDR3aa: CASSPPGGGHGYTF
d_gene: TRBD1; abundance: .; j_gene: TRBJ2-2; v_gene: TRBV7-3; CDR3nt: TGTGCCAGCAGCTTCCTCGCCGGGACAGGGGACCCTATTTCTAGAACCGGGGAGCTGTTTTTT; CDR3aa: CASSFLAGTGDPISRTGELFF
d_gene: .; abundance: .; j_gene: TRBJ1-2; v_gene: TRBV3-1; CDR3nt: TGTGCCAGCAGCCAAGAAACCCAGTCCTATGGCTACACCTTC; CDR3aa: CASSQETQSYGYTF
d_gene: .; abundance: .; j_gene: TRBJ2-1; v_gene: TRBV5-4; CDR3nt: TGTGCCAGCAGCTTGGCTAGTGGGGTCCCTAATTACAATGAGCAGTTCTTC; CDR3aa: CASSLASGVPNYNEQFF
d_gene: .; abundance: many; j_gene: TRBJ2-7; v_gene: TRBV7-2; CDR3nt: TGTGCCAGCAGCTTAGCGGATCCAGTTTTGGTCGAGCAGTACTTC; CDR3aa: CASSLADPVLVEQYF
d_gene: .; abundance: few; j_gene: TRBJ1-5; v_gene: TRBV20-1; CDR3nt: TGCAGTGCTCAGAGTGGGGCGGGCAATCAGCCCCAGCATTTT; CDR3aa: CSAQSGAGNQPQHF
d_gene: .; abundance: few; j_gene: TRBJ1-1; v_gene: TRBV20-1; CDR3nt: TGCAGTGTTAAGCAGGGGTACACTGAAGCTTTCTTT; CDR3aa: CSVKQGYTEAFF
d_gene: .; abundance: .; j_gene: TRBJ2-1; v_gene: TRBV20-1; CDR3nt: TGCAGTGCTAGAGGGGGGGAAAATTTGGTAAATGAGCAGTTCTTC; CDR3aa: CSARGGENLVNEQFF
d_gene: TRBD2; abundance: many; j_gene: TRBJ2-1; v_gene: TRBV20-1; CDR3nt: TGCAGTGCTTTTATGGCGGGGGGATCCTACAATGAGCAGTTCTTC; CDR3aa: CSAFMAGGSYNEQFF
d_gene: TRBD1; abundance: .; j_gene: TRBJ1-1; v_gene: TRBV12-3/TRBV12-4; CDR3nt: TGTGCCAGCACCGGAACAGGGGGCACTGAAGCTTTCTTT; CDR3aa: CASTGTGGTEAFF
d_gene: .; abundance: few; j_gene: TRBJ2-1; v_gene: TRBV7-2; CDR3nt: TGTGCCAGCAGCTTAGTGGCCGACGCCTACAATGAGCAGTTCTTC; CDR3aa: CASSLVADAYNEQFF
d_gene: TRBD1; abundance: .; j_gene: TRBJ1-5; v_gene: TRBV30; CDR3nt: TGTGCCTGGAGTTCCTGGACAGGGGACAATCAGCCCCAGCATTTT; CDR3aa: CAWSSWTGDNQPQHF
d_gene: .; abundance: .; j_gene: TRBJ1-5; v_gene: TRBV28; CDR3nt: TGTGCCAGCAGTGACCGAAGGGGCAATCAGCCCCAGCATTTT; CDR3aa: CASSDRRGNQPQHF
d_gene: .; abundance: few; j_gene: TRBJ1-1; v_gene: TRBV7-9; CDR3nt: TGTGCCAGCAGCTCCCAGGGATTT; CDR3aa: CASSSQGF
d_gene: TRBD1; abundance: .; j_gene: TRBJ2-7; v_gene: TRBV7-8; CDR3nt: TGTGCCAGCAGAGACAGGGGTGATGTCTACGAGCAGTACTTC; CDR3aa: CASRDRGDVYEQYF
d_gene: TRBD1; abundance: many; j_gene: TRBJ1-2; v_gene: TRBV28; CDR3nt: TGTGCCAGCAGCCCTACAGGGGGAGTCGGGTATGGCTACACCTTC; CDR3aa: CASSPTGGVGYGYTF